This T cell receptor beta chain came from a study of CD8 T cells in ankylosing spondylitis. Study results and caveats: Clones linked with disease were CD8+ and fairly uncommon in the peripheral blood. Reactive arthritis synovial fluid and blood were previously reported to contain some motif variants. Made up of under ten highly homologous variants, a TCR beta motif appeared characteristic of ankylosing spondylitis blood. Disease-associated clones were reportedly significantly overrepresented in matched ankylosing spondylitis synovial fluid.

The germline CDR1 and CDR2 sequences are LGHNA and YSLEER. Deletions cut 1 base from V and 0 bases from J, with 10 bases between. The CDR3 covers 15 residues. There are many counts of this clonotype. Its target is unknown. 5'-RACE, quantitative and with molecular barcodes, yielded the TCR beta libraries. TCRdb independently ran MiXCR on the 5' RACE reads; one entry per CDR3 protein. This table holds some 840,000 distinct CDR3 sequences, about an eighth found once. The sequence was obtained from a male donor with ankylosing spondylitis. The specimen was blood, either unsorted or a sorted T cell fraction (not recorded which). The chain employs TRBV4-3 and TRBJ2-7, with a possible D match to TRBD2 (5 bases). CDR3 nucleotides: TGCGCCAGCAGCCAAGGGAGGAGTAGCTCCTACGAGCAGTACTTC. Its translation: CASSQGRSSSYEQYF.